The 2 T cell receptor beta chains listed next were all sequenced from one sample in a study of blood T cell repertoires in COVID-19 (dated by TCRdb to 2020 to 2022). The method behind the library was the immunoSEQ multiplex PCR assay. TCRdb re-hosts the immuneACCESS table, in-frame sequences only. Its copies lack some clones; in the studies checked, an unresolved V gene accounts for under half of them, and the cause for the rest is not known. The sample has some 88,000 clones on record, 75% to 85% of them singletons. 24% of the sample comes from the top ten. Material: peripheral blood. All receptors derive from a human donor in a cohort sampled during active COVID-19.

The genes are TRBV19 and TRBJ1-2; D gene uncertain. V gave up 4 bases and J gave up 0 bases, with 12 bases separating them. This CDR3 is built from 15 residues. CDR1 is LNHDA, CDR2 SQIVND, per germline (reference sequence). CDR3 amino acids: CASSNQVSSNYGYTF. CDR3 bases: TGTGCCAGTAGTAATCAGGTCTCTTCTAACTATGGCTACACCTTC.

This clone was found a few times. The genes are TRBV10-3 and TRBJ1-1, with D unresolved. V lost 6 bases and J lost 3, with 17 bases in between. The V gene's germline CDR1 is ENHRY and CDR2 SYGVKD. This CDR3 has 15 residues. CDR3 nucleotides: TGTGCCATCAGCCCCGGGGATGTCCCCTACACTGAAGCTTTCTTT. Protein sequence: CAISPGDVPYTEAFF.